The rows below give T cell receptor beta chains drawn from one sample of a study of blood T cell repertoires in COVID-19. The protocol was immunoSEQ multiplex PCR, while the TCRdb copy is restricted to in-frame clones and leaves out a portion. The sample carries 100,000 to 140,000 clones, 75% to 95% recorded once. The sequencing sample was made of peripheral blood. The receptors derive from a young woman with acute or convalescent COVID-19. The CDR3 runs from the conserved cysteine through the conserved F or W. Each record gives: J gene, clone size, V gene, D gene, CDR3 protein, CDR3 DNA. D genes are given only for firm matches. Rows may omit the clone size; those that give it use once, few, many or a size class.

TRBJ2-1	NA	TRBV21-1	NA	CAGATSGRWDEQFF	TGTGCCGGGGCGACTAGCGGGCGGTGGGATGAGCAGTTCTTC
TRBJ1-4	NA	TRBV7-8	TRBD1	CASSLRTGPNEKLFF	TGTGCCAGCAGCCTTCGGACAGGTCCTAATGAAAAACTGTTTTTT
TRBJ1-2	NA	TRBV23-1	TRBD1	CASSQSPPRGRNYGYTF	TGCGCCAGCAGTCAATCTCCTCCGAGGGGGCGAAATTATGGCTACACCTTC
TRBJ2-1	once	TRBV28	NA	CASSSRQVSYNEQFF	TGTGCCAGCAGTTCCAGACAGGTATCCTACAATGAGCAGTTCTTC
TRBJ1-3	NA	TRBV30	NA	CAWSPDWKIYF	TGTGCCTGGTCACCTGACTGGAAAATATATTTT
TRBJ2-1	NA	TRBV12-3/TRBV12-4	NA	CASSFGGEQFF	TGTGCCAGCAGTTTCGGTGGTGAGCAGTTCTTC
TRBJ1-2	NA	TRBV24-1	NA	CATSDSPETGKGYTF	TGTGCCACCAGTGATTCCCCCGAAACAGGGAAGGGCTACACCTTC
TRBJ2-1	NA	TRBV6-5	NA	CASSFHEGLGNEQFF	TGTGCCAGCAGTTTTCATGAGGGCTTAGGGAATGAGCAGTTCTTC
TRBJ1-4	NA	TRBV30	NA	CAWRSNGQGAEKLFF	TGTGCCTGGAGGAGCAACGGCCAAGGGGCTGAAAAACTGTTTTTT
TRBJ2-1	once	TRBV6-2/TRBV6-3	NA	CASSLGLSSYNEQFF	TGTGCCAGCAGTTTGGGACTCTCATCCTACAATGAGCAGTTCTTC
TRBJ1-4	NA	TRBV10-3	NA	CAISGGLGMGEEKLFF	TGTGCCATCAGTGGCGGTCTGGGCATGGGAGAGGAAAAACTGTTTTTT
TRBJ1-2	NA	TRBV4-1	TRBD1	CASSQAGTGSWGRGYTF	TGCGCCAGCAGCCAAGCCGGGACAGGGAGTTGGGGACGGGGCTACACCTTC
TRBJ2-1	NA	TRBV7-2	TRBD2	CASSPRTSGILNEQFF	TGTGCCAGCAGCCCACGGACTAGCGGGATATTGAATGAGCAGTTCTTC
TRBJ2-3	NA	TRBV18	TRBD2	CASSPTGGMKDTQYF	TGTGCCAGCTCACCAACGGGGGGGATGAAAGATACGCAGTATTTT
TRBJ2-3	NA	TRBV24-1	TRBD1	CATSGLGQGGADTQYF	TGTGCCACCAGCGGCCTGGGACAGGGGGGCGCAGATACGCAGTATTTT
TRBJ2-5	NA	TRBV29-1	TRBD1	CSADRQGQETQYF	TGCAGCGCTGACCGACAGGGCCAAGAGACCCAGTACTTC
TRBJ2-2	NA	TRBV10-1	NA	CASSDLAGVAGELFF	TGCGCCAGCAGTGACTTAGCAGGGGTGGCCGGGGAGCTGTTTTTT
TRBJ2-4	NA	TRBV29-1	TRBD1	CSVPGGESIQYF	TGCAGCGTACCAGGGGGCGAGAGCATTCAGTACTTC
TRBJ1-6	NA	TRBV5-6	TRBD1	CASSPQGANSPLHF	TGTGCCAGCAGCCCACAGGGGGCTAATTCACCCCTCCACTTT
TRBJ2-7	NA	TRBV14	TRBD2	CASSPLAGAYEQYF	TGTGCCAGCAGCCCACTAGCGGGGGCATACGAGCAGTACTTC
TRBJ1-2	NA	TRBV7-2	TRBD1	CASSTRDSYGYTF	TGTGCCAGCAGCACCCGGGACAGCTATGGCTACACCTTC
TRBJ1-1	NA	TRBV18	TRBD1	CASSPSKQGVGTEAFF	TGTGCCAGCTCACCATCCAAACAGGGGGTGGGCACTGAAGCTTTCTTT
TRBJ2-1	NA	TRBV5-1	TRBD2	CASSGGPASGRRLNEQFF	TGCGCCAGCAGCGGGGGGCCGGCTAGCGGGAGGCGTCTAAATGAGCAGTTCTTC
TRBJ1-3	NA	TRBV28	TRBD1	CASSLWSGGENTIYF	TGTGCCAGCAGCTTATGGTCAGGGGGCGAAAACACCATATATTTT
TRBJ2-3	NA	TRBV5-1	NA	CASSPSGQPDTQYF	TGCGCCAGCAGCCCAAGTGGACAGCCAGATACGCAGTATTTT
TRBJ1-1	NA	TRBV14	TRBD1	CASSQLGQAGAFF	TGTGCCAGCAGCCAACTTGGACAGGCCGGGGCTTTCTTT
TRBJ2-7	NA	TRBV5-1	TRBD1	CASSWYGTGSHEQYF	TGCGCCAGCAGCTGGTACGGGACAGGGTCCCACGAGCAGTACTTC
TRBJ2-3	NA	TRBV5-1	NA	CASRRGLPGDTQYF	TGCGCCAGCAGGCGGGGGCTACCCGGGGATACGCAGTATTTT
TRBJ2-5	NA	TRBV5-6	TRBD1	CASSLIAGTGRETQYF	TGTGCCAGCAGCTTGATCGCCGGGACAGGGAGAGAGACCCAGTACTTC
TRBJ1-3	NA	TRBV4-1	TRBD1	CASSLDFGQGSSGNTIYF	TGCGCCAGCAGCCTCGATTTCGGACAGGGGAGCTCTGGAAACACCATATATTTT
TRBJ2-2	NA	TRBV4-3	TRBD1	CASSQDEGGHGELFF	TGCGCCAGCAGCCAAGATGAAGGGGGCCACGGGGAGCTGTTTTTT